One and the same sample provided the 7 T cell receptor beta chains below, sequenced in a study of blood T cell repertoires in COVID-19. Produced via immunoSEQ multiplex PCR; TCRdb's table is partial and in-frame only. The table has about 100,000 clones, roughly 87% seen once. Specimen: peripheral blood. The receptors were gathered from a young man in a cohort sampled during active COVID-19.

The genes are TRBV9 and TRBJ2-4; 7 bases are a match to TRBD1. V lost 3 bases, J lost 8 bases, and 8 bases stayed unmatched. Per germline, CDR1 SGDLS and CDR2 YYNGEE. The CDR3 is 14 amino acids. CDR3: CASSGTTQGDIQYF. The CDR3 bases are TGTGCCAGCAGCGGGACAACTCAGGGGGACATTCAGTACTTC.

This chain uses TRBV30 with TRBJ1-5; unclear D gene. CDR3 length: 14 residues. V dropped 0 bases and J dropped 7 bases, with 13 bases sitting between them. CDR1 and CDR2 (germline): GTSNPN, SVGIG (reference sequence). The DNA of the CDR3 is TGTGCCTGGAGTGTTTCCACCACTAGCCAGCCCCAGCATTTT. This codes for CAWSVSTTSQPQHF.

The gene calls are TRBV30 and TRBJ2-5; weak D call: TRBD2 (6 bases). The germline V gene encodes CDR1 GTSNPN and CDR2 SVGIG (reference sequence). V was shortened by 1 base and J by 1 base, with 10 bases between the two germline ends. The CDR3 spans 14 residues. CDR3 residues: CAWSDLAVQETQYF. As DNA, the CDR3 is TGTGCCTGGAGTGACTTAGCGGTCCAAGAGACCCAGTACTTC.

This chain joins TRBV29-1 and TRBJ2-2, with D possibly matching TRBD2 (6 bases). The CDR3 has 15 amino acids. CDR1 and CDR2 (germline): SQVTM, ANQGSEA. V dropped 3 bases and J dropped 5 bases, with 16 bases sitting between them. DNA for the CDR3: TGCAGCGTTGATTCCCGAGGTGCGGGGACCGGGGAGCTGTTTTTT. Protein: CSVDSRGAGTGELFF.

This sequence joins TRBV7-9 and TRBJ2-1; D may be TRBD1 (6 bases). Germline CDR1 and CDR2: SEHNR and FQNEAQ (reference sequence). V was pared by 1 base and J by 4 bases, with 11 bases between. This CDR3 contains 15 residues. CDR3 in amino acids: CASSLDRQEYNEQFF. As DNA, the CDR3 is TGTGCCAGCAGCTTAGATAGACAGGAATACAATGAGCAGTTCTTC.

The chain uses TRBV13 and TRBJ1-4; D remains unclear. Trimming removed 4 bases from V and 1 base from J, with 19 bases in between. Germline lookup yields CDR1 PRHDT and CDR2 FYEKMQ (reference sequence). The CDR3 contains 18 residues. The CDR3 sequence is CASSSSGWVRLTNEKLFF. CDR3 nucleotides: TGTGCCAGCAGCTCATCAGGTTGGGTTCGGTTAACTAATGAAAAACTGTTTTTT. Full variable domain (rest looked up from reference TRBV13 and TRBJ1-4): AAGVIQSPRHLIKEKRETATLKCYPIPRHDTVYWYQQGPGQDPQFLISFYEKMQSDKGSIPDRFSAQQFSDYHSELNMSSLELGDSALYFCASSSSGWVRLTNEKLFFGSGTQLSVL.

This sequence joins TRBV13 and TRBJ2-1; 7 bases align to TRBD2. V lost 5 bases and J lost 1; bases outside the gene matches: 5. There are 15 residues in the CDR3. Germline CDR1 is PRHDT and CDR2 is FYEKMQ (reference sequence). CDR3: CASSRLAVSYNEQFF. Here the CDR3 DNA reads TGTGCCAGCAGCCGTCTAGCGGTTTCCTACAATGAGCAGTTCTTC.